Below, one T cell receptor (beta chain) is given with its context. This clonotype showed up many times. Its antigen has not been determined. The record has no base qualities; no much larger clone is one base away. Library prep was done by multiplex PCR. Instrument used: Illumina HiSeq 4000. CDR3 regions were amplified by Arm-PCR with iRepertoire HTBI primers to construct TCR beta libraries. Gel purification was performed on PCR products prior to sequencing. Per the original workflow: A total of 62 TRBV and 14 TRBJ segments were identified across samples and were used for gene usage analysis of CDR3 amino acid clonotypes. Filtered high-quality paired reads were merged into contigs using COPE and FqMerger. Contigs were aligned with BLAST to IMGT TRBV, TRBD and TRBJ reference genes, and CDR3 was defined per IMGT. Any clonotype with a frequency above 0.1% was classified as a highly expanded clone. Shannon entropy served as the measure of repertoire diversity, while the Gini coefficient captured V-J evenness. A clonotype was considered public if more than one individual shared it. TCRdb reprocessed the public reads (quality trimming at Q25 with fastp, clone calling with MiXCR) and kept in-frame beta chains. Rows matching on CDR3 protein sequence are summarized as one entry with the most common DNA and genes. TCRdb, not the original authors, processed these V and J calls. In this sample the table shows hundreds of thousands of distinct CDR3 sequences, less than 20% of which occur a single time. About 17% of the sample rests with the top ten.

This sample is drawn from a study of regulatory T cells in long-lasting Graves disease (dated by TCRdb to the early 2020s). For the wider study: Newly diagnosed Graves' disease patients had taken antithyroid drugs for less than 3 months. The study was conducted in China and was registered as a clinical trial. Peripheral blood TCR sequencing and RNA sequencing compared persistent Graves' disease patients with newly diagnosed Graves' disease patients. A total of around 35 samples underwent TCR sequencing, from roughly 13 patients with persistent Graves' disease and 20 patients with newly diagnosed Graves' disease. Overall results and qualifications from the work: Persistent Graves' disease patients showed lower TCR Shannon entropy and fewer highly expanded clones than newly diagnosed patients, suggesting clonal expansion. Sequencing and analysis were limited to the TCR beta chain. The study examined only peripheral blood because the primary lesion, thyroid tissue, could not be accessed. A larger number of public clonotypes was shared among persistent patients (approximately 2,500) than among newly diagnosed patients (around 890). The authors noted that the small sample size was a limitation that may lower accuracy.

Taken with the paper, the label for time point translates to: newly diagnosed GD, antithyroid drugs for less than 3 months. RNA was extracted from PBMCs in TRIzol for both TCR sequencing and RNA sequencing. Graves' disease was diagnosed according to American Thyroid Association guidelines. Recruitment of patients was carried out at an endocrinology department in Xi'an, China. From each patient, around 9 milliliters of peripheral blood was collected into an EDTA anticoagulant tube. Ficoll Paque Plus density gradient separation was used to isolate PBMCs, and no further T cell sorting was performed. An Agilent 2100 Bioanalyzer and agarose gel were used to assess RNA quality, and a NanoDrop 2000 was used to measure RNA concentration. Separately, the same data were catalogued under a study of T cells in Graves' hyperthyroidism and ophthalmopathy. The second study reports: A patient counted as having stable Graves' hyperthyroidism if no progression to ophthalmopathy occurred over 18 months of follow-up. The hyperthyroidism patients were between 18 and 65 years old and newly diagnosed, with a disease duration of less than 2 months. Patients with uncontrolled infections, other autoimmune diseases, pregnancy or lactation were excluded. Diagnoses were established on the basis of clinical symptoms, serum thyroxine and TRAb, thyroid ultrasound, and orbital computed tomography. The TCR CDR3 was subjected to a first round of RT-PCR using the HTBI primer set and the Qiagen OneStep RT-PCR kit. Most expanded thyroid clonotypes (frequency above 0.001) were also found in blood, which suggests that blood repertoires may mirror thyroid immune responses. In cross-validation, a model built on a 13 V-J signature told ophthalmopathy apart from stable hyperthyroidism with less than 90% sensitivity and about 81% specificity, and in testing the same model reached 80%/75%. In validation, progression to ophthalmopathy was predicted by the model with 70.59% sensitivity and roughly 76% specificity, a median of 6.5 months before onset. To identify distinguishing TCR V-J signatures, a discovery cohort of around 100 patients was used, comprising roughly 45 with Graves' ophthalmopathy and about 59 with stable Graves' hyperthyroidism. Whether ophthalmopathy could be predicted prospectively was tested in an independent validation cohort made up of about 18 hyperthyroidism patients plus 17 patients who later progressed to ophthalmopathy. For training and testing, the 100 or so patients in the discovery cohort were randomly divided in a 7:3 ratio. In more than five Graves' hyperthyroidism patients, the study also compared T-cell repertoires from thyroid tissue with T-cell repertoires from blood. After blood sampling, hyperthyroidism patients were treated with methimazole at a starting dose of 30 mg daily, and ophthalmopathy patients were treated with high-dose intravenous methylprednisolone. Libraries were constructed in a second round of multiplex PCR, after which size selection and purification were performed. The libraries were sequenced on an Illumina HiSeq2000 using paired-end 100 bp reads. SOAPnuke was used to process the raw data, removing reads that contained adapters or uncalled bases, had a mean Phred below 15, or lacked an exact match to the constant primer or identifier. High-quality paired reads were merged with COPE v1.2.5, and unique nucleotide sequences were defined as clonotypes. MiTCR v1.1 was used to align the clonotypes against IMGT TRBV, TRBD and TRBJ reference segments. The analysis was restricted to V-J combinations with a frequency above 0.0001, which together covered just over 98% of the repertoires. A TCS score was defined as the ratio between F50 (clonal expansion) and ExV (chaos), using BLOSUM62-based TCRdist between CDR3 peptides within each V-J. Welch's t-statistics and random forest reduced around 510 V-J features to 10 to 15, which were used in a naive Bayes classifier (R e1071). Sample size was not statistically predetermined, and blinding of investigators to group allocation was not performed. The paper describes TCR Vbeta CDR3 sequencing of around 140 peripheral blood samples, made up of approximately 40 ophthalmopathy patients, more than 70 hyperthyroidism patients and 17 progressor patients.

The sample here was peripheral blood mononuclear cells (PBMCs), taken at new diagnosis, from a patient treated with antithyroid drugs. The clonotype comes from a woman in her twenties or thirties with Graves disease. Donor details come from another sample of the same person, matched by shared clones.

The DNA sequence is TGCAGTGGTTTGATAGGGGCAGTCTACGAGCAGTACTTC. This sequence encodes CSGLIGAVYEQYF. This sequence uses TRBV20-1 and TRBJ2-7; perhaps TRBD1 is the D gene, with 5 bases matching. The germline V gene (reference sequence) gives CDR1 as DFQATT and CDR2 as SNEGSKA. From the cysteine up to the phenylalanine, the CDR3 has a length of 13 residues. Only CDR3 DNA remains: 39 bases, in frame from the first base. Trimming takes 7 bases from V and 3 bases from J, and the germline ends sit 16 bases apart.